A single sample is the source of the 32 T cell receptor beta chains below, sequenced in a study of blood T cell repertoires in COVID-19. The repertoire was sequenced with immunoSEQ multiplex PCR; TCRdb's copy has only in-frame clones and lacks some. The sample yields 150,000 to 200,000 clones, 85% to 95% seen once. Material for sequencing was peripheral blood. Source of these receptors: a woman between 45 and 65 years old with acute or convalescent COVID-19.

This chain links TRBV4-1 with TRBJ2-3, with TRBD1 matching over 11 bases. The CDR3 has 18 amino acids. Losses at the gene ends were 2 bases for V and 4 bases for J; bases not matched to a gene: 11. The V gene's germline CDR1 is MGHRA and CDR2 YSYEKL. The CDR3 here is CASSQLPTGTGGADTQYF. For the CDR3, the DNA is TGCGCCAGCAGCCAACTCCCTACCGGGACAGGGGGGGCAGATACGCAGTATTTT.

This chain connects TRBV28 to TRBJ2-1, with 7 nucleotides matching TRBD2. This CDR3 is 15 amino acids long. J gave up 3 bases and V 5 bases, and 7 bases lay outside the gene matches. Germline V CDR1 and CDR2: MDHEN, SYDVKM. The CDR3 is CASSPLERGYNEQFF. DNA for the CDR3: TGTGCCAGCAGTCCTCTCGAGCGGGGCTACAATGAGCAGTTCTTC.

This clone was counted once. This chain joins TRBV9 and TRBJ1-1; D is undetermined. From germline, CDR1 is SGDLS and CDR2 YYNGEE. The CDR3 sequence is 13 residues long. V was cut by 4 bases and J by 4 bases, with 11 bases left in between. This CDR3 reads CASSSEAGTEAFF. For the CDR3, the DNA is TGTGCCAGCAGCTCAGAGGCGGGCACTGAAGCTTTCTTT.

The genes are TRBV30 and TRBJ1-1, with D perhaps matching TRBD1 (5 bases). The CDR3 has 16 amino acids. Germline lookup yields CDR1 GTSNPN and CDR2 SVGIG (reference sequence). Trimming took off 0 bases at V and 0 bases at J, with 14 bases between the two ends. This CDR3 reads CAWSVGEDYMNTEAFF. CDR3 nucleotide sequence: TGTGCCTGGAGTGTGGGGGAGGACTACATGAACACTGAAGCTTTCTTT.

The CDR3 loop reads CASSQPRGETGSSSYEQYF. CDR3 nucleotide sequence: TGCGCCAGCAGTCAACCCAGGGGGGAAACAGGTTCGAGCTCCTACGAGCAGTACTTC. J is TRBJ2-7 and V is TRBV23-1; D is perhaps TRBD1 (7 bases). TRBV23-1 is an open reading frame whose function is uncertain. CDR3 length: 19 residues. Trimming removed 2 bases at V and 0 bases at J, with 23 bases between.

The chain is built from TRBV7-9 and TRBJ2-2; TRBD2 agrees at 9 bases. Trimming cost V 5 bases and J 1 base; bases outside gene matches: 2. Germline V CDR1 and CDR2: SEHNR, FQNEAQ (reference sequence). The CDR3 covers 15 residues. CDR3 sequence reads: CASSPTSGNTGELFF. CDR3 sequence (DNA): TGTGCCAGCAGCCCGACTAGCGGGAACACCGGGGAGCTGTTTTTT.

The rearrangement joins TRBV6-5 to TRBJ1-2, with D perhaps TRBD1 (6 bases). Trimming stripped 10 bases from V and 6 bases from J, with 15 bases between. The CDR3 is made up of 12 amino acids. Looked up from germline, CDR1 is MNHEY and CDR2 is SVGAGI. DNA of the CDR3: TGTGCCACCAAAGGGGGAGGGGATGGCTACACCTTC. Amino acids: CATKGGGDGYTF.

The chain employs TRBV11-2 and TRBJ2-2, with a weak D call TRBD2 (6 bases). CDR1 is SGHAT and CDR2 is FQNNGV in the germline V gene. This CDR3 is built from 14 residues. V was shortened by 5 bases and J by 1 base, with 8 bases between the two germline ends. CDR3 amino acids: CASSLRGNTGELFF. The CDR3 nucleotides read TGTGCCAGCAGCCTGCGGGGGAACACCGGGGAGCTGTTTTTT.

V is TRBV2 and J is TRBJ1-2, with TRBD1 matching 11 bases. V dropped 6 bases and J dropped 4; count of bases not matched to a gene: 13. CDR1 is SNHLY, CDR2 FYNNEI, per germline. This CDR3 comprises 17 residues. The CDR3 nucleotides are TGTGCCAGCAGGGTATCCGGGACAGGGGGTCCCCCCTATGGCTACACCTTC. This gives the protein CASRVSGTGGPPYGYTF.

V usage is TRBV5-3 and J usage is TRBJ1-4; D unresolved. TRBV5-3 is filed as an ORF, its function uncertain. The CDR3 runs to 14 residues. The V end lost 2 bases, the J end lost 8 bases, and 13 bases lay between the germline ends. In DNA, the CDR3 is TGTGCCAGAAGCTTTAGTATGGGCAACGAAAAACTGTTTTTT. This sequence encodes CARSFSMGNEKLFF.

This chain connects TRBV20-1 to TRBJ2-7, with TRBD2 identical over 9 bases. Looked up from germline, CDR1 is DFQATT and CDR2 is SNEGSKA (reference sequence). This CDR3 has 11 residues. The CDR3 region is CSGTSYGEQYF. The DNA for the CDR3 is TGCAGCGGGACTAGCTACGGCGAGCAGTACTTC.

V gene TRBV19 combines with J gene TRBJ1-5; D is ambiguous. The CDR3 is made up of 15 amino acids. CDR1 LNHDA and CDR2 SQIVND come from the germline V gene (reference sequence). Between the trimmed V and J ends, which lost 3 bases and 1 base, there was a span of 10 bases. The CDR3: CASSIGRSSNQPQHF. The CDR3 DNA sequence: TGTGCCAGTAGTATTGGCAGGTCAAGCAATCAGCCCCAGCATTTT.

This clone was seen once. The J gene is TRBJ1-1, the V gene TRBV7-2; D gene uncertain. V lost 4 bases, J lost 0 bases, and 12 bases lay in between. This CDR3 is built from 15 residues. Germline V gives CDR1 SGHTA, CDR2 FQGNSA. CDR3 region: CASSSQTSMNTEAFF. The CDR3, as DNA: TGTGCCAGCAGCTCTCAGACAAGTATGAACACTGAAGCTTTCTTT.

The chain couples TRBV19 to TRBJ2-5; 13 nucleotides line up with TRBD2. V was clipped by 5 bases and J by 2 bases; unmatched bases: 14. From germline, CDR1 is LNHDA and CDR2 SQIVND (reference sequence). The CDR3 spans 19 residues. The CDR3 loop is CASSATRLTSGGPQETQYF. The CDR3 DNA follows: TGTGCCAGTAGTGCAACCCGCTTGACTAGCGGGGGGCCTCAAGAGACCCAGTACTTC.

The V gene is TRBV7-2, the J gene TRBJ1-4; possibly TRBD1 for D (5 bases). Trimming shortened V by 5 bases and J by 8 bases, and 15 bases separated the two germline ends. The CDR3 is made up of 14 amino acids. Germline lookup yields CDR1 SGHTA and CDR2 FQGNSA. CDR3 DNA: TGTGCCAGCAGCCCCGGAGGGGTAATCGAAAAACTGTTTTTT. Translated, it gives CASSPGGVIEKLFF.

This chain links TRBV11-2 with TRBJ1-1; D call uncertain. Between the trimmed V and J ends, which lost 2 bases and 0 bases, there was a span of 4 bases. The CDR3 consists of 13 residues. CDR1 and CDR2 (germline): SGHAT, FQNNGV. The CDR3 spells CASSLSLNTEAFF. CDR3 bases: TGTGCCAGCAGCTTATCCTTGAACACTGAAGCTTTCTTT.

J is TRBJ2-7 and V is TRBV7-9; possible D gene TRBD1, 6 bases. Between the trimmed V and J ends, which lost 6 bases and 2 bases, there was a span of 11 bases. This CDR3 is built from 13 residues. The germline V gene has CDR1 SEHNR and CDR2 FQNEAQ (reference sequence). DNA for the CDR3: TGTGCCAGCAGTTTTCGGGACACCTACGAGCAGTACTTC. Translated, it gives CASSFRDTYEQYF.

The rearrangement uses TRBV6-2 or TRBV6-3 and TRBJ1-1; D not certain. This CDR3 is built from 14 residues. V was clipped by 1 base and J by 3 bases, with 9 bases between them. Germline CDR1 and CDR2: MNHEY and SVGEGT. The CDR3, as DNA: TGTGCCAGCAGTTACTACGACACCTACACTGAAGCTTTCTTT. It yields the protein CASSYYDTYTEAFF.

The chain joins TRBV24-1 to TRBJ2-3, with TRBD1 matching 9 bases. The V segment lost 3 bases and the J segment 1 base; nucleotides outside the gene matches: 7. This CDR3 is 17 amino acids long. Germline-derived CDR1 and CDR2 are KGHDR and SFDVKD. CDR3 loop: CATSDPSGQGGTDTQYF. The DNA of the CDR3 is TGTGCCACCAGTGATCCCTCGGGACAGGGAGGCACAGATACGCAGTATTTT.

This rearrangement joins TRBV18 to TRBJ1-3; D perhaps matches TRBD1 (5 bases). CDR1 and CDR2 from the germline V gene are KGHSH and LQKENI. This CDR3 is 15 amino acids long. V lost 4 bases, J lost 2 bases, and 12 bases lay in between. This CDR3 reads CASSQLGTAGNTIYF. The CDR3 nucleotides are TGTGCCAGCTCACAACTAGGGACTGCTGGAAACACCATATATTTT.

Written as DNA, the CDR3 is TGTGCCAGCTCACCCCAGGGAAGGTTGGAAGGCTACACCTTC. It specifies CASSPQGRLEGYTF. J is TRBJ1-2 and V is TRBV18; tentative D call: TRBD1 (5 bases). The CDR3 runs to 14 residues. Trimming removed 3 bases from V and 8 bases from J, with 16 bases in between. Germline CDR1 is KGHSH and CDR2 is LQKENI.

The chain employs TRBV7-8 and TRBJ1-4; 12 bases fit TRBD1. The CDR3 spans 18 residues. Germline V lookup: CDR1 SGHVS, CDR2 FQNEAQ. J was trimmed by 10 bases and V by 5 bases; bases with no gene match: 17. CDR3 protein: CASSLSGTGGSWQGKLFF. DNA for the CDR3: TGTGCCAGCAGCCTCTCCGGGACAGGGGGCTCGTGGCAGGGAAAACTGTTTTTT.

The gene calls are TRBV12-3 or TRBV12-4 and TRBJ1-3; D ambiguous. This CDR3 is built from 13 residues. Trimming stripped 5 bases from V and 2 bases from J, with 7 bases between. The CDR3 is CASSGGPGNTIYF. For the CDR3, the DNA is TGTGCCAGCAGTGGAGGGCCTGGAAACACCATATATTTT.

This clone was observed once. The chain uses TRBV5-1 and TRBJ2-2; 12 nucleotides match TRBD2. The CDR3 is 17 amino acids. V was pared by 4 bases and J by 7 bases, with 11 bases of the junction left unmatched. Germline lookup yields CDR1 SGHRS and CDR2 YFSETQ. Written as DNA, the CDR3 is TGCGCCAGCAGCAATTATCTAGCGGGGGGGCCCAGCGGGGAGCTGTTTTTT. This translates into CASSNYLAGGPSGELFF.

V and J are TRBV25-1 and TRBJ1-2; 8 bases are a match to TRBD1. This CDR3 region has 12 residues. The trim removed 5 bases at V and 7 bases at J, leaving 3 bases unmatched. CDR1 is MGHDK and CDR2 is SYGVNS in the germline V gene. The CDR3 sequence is CASSQGARGYTF. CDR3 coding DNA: TGTGCCAGCAGTCAGGGGGCACGTGGCTACACCTTC.

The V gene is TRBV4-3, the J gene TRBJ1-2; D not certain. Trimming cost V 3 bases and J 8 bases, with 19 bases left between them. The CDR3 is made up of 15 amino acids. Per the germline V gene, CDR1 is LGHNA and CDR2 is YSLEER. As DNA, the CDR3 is TGCGCCAGCAGCCAGGGCCCGGGGTCCCCGGGGGGCTACACCTTC. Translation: CASSQGPGSPGGYTF.

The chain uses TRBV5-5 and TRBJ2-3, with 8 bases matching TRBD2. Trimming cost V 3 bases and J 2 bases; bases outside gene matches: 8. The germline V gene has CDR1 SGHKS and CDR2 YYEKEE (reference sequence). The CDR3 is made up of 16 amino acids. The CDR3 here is CASSSARGGFTDTQYF. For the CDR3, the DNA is TGTGCCAGCAGCTCCGCCCGCGGGGGGTTCACAGATACGCAGTATTTT.

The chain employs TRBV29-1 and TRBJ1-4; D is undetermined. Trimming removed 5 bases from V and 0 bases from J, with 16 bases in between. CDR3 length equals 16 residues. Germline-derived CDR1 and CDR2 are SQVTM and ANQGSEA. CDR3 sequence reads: CSVPSRPPPTNEKLFF. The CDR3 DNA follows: TGCAGCGTTCCTTCGCGGCCTCCACCAACTAATGAAAAACTGTTTTTT.

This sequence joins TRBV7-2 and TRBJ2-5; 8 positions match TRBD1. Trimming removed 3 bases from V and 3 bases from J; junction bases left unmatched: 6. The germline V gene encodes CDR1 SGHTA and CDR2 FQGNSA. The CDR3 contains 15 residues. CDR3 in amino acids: CASSFTAGGKETQYF. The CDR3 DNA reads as TGTGCCAGCAGCTTTACCGCAGGGGGCAAAGAGACCCAGTACTTC.

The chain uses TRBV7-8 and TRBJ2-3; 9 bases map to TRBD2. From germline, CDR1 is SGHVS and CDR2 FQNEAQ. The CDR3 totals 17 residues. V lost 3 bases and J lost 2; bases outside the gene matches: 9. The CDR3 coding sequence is TGTGCCAGCAGCTTCTACCAGCGGACTAGCGACACAGATACGCAGTATTTT. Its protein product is CASSFYQRTSDTDTQYF.

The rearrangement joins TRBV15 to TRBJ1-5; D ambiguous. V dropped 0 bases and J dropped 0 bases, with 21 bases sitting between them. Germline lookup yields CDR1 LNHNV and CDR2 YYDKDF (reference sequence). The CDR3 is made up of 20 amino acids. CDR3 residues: CATSRDEGWRSDYSNQPQHF. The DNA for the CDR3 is TGTGCCACCAGCAGAGATGAGGGTTGGCGTTCCGACTATAGCAATCAGCCCCAGCATTTT. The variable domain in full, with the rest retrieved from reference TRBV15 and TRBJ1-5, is DAMVIQNPRYQVTQFGKPVTLSCSQTLNHNVMYWYQQKSSQAPKLLFHYYDKDFNNEADTPDNFQSRRPNTSFCFLDIRSPGLGDTAMYLCATSRDEGWRSDYSNQPQHFGDGTRLSIL.

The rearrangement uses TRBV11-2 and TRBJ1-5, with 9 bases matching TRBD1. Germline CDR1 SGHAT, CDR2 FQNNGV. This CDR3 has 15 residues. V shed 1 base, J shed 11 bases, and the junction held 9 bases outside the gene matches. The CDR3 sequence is CASSLGGTGYVAQHF. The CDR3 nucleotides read TGTGCCAGCAGCTTAGGTGGGACAGGGTATGTGGCCCAGCATTTT.